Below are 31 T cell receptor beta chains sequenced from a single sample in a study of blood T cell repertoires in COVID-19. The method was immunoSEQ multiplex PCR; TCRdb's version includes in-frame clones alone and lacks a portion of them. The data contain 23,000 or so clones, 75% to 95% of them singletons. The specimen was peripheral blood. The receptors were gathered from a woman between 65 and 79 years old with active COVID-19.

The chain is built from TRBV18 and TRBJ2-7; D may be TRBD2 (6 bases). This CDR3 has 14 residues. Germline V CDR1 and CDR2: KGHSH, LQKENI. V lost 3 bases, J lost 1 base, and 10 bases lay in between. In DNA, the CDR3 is TGTGCCAGCTCACCGCTCGGACTATCCTACGAGCAGTACTTC. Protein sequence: CASSPLGLSYEQYF. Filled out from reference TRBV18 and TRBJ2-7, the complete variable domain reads NAGVMQNPRHLVRRRGQEARLRCSPMKGHSHVYWYRQLPEEGLKFMVYLQKENIIDESGMPKERFSAEFPKEGPSILRIQQVVRGDSAAYFCASSPLGLSYEQYFGPGTRLTVT.

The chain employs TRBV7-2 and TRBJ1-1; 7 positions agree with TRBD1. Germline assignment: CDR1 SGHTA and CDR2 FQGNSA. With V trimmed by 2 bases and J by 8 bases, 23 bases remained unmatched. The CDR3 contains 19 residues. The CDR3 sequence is CASSLQAMGVLRQGSEAFF. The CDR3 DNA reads TGTGCCAGCAGCTTACAGGCAATGGGGGTCCTAAGACAGGGCTCCGAAGCTTTCTTT. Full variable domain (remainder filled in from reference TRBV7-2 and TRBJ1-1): GAGVSQSPSNKVTEKGKDVELRCDPISGHTALYWYRQSLGQGLEFLIYFQGNSAPDKSGLPSDRFSAERTGGSVSTLTIQRTQQEDSAVYLCASSLQAMGVLRQGSEAFFGQGTRLTVV.

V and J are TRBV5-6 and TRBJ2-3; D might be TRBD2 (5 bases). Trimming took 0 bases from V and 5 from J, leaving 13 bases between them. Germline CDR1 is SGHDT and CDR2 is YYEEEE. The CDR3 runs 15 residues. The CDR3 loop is CASSLGISDRDTQYF. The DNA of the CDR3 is TGTGCCAGCAGCTTGGGAATTAGCGACCGAGATACGCAGTATTTT. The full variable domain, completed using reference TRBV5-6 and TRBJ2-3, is DAGVTQSPTHLIKTRGQQVTLRCSPKSGHDTVSWYQQALGQGPQFIFQYYEEEERQRGNFPDRFSGHQFPNYSSELNVNALLLGDSALYLCASSLGISDRDTQYFGPGTRLTVL.

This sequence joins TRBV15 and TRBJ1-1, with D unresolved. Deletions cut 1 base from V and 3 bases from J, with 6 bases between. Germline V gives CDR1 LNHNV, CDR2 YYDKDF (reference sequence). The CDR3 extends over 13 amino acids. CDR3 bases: TGTGCCACCAGCAGAGTCGGGTACACTGAAGCTTTCTTT. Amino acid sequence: CATSRVGYTEAFF. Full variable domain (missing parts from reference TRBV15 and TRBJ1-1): DAMVIQNPRYQVTQFGKPVTLSCSQTLNHNVMYWYQQKSSQAPKLLFHYYDKDFNNEADTPDNFQSRRPNTSFCFLDIRSPGLGDTAMYLCATSRVGYTEAFFGQGTRLTVV.

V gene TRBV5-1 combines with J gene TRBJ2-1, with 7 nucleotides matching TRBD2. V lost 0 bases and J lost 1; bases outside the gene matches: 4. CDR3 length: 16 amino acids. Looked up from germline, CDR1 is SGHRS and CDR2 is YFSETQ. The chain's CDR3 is CASSLALAASYNEQFF. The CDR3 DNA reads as TGCGCCAGCAGCTTGGCCCTAGCGGCATCCTACAATGAGCAGTTCTTC.

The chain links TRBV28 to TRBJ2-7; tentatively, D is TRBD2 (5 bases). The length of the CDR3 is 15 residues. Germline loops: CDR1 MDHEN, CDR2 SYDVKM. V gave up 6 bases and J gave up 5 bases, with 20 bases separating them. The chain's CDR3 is CASSLGDRPVHEQYF. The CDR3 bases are TGTGCCAGCAGCCTGGGAGATAGGCCGGTTCACGAGCAGTACTTC.

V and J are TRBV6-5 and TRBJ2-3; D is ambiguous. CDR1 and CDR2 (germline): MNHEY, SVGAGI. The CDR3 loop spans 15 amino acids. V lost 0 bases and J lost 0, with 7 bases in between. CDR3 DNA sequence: TGTGCCAGCAGTTACTCCATCGGGAGCACAGATACGCAGTATTTT. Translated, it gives CASSYSIGSTDTQYF.

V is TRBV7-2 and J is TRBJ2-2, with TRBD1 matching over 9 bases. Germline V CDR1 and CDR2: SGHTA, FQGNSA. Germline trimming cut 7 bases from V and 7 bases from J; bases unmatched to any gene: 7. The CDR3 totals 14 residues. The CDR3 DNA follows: TGTGCCAGCAACGTACAGGGGGCGGGCGGGGAGCTGTTTTTT. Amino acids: CASNVQGAGGELFF.

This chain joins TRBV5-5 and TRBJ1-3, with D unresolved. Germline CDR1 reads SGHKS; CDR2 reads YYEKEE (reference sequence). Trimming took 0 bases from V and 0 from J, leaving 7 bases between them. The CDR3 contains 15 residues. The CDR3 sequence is CASSLAGSSGNTIYF. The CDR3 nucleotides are TGTGCCAGCAGCTTGGCCGGGAGCTCTGGAAACACCATATATTTT.

CDR3 nucleotides: TGTGCCAGCAGCGTAAGGACTAGCGGGAGAATCGCCCGCAATGAGCAGTTCTTC. This gives the protein CASSVRTSGRIARNEQFF. The chain is built from TRBV9 and TRBJ2-1; TRBD2 matches 13 bases. This CDR3 spans 18 amino acids. Germline CDR1 SGDLS, CDR2 YYNGEE. V lost 1 base to trimming and J lost 6 bases; unmatched junction nucleotides: 10. Variable domain in full (rest from reference TRBV9 and TRBJ2-1): DSGVTQTPKHLITATGQRVTLRCSPRSGDLSVYWYQQSLDQGLQFLIQYYNGEERAKGNILERFSAQQFPDLHSELNLSSLELGDSALYFCASSVRTSGRIARNEQFFGPGTRLTVL.

The CDR3 sequence is CASSRRLAGARDTQYF. CDR3 in DNA: TGTGCCAGCAGCCGCCGGCTAGCGGGAGCGAGGGATACGCAGTATTTT. V is TRBV5-4 and J is TRBJ2-3; TRBD2 aligns across 10 bases. V lost 4 bases, J lost 6 bases, and 11 bases stayed unmatched. CDR1 is SGHNT, CDR2 YYREEE, per germline (reference sequence). CDR3 length: 16 amino acids.

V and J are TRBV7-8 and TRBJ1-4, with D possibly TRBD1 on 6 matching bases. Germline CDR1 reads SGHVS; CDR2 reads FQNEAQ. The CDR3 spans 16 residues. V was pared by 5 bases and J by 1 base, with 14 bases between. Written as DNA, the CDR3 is TGTGCCAGCAGCCGCAGAACAGGGAGAACTAATGAAAAACTGTTTTTT. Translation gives CASSRRTGRTNEKLFF.

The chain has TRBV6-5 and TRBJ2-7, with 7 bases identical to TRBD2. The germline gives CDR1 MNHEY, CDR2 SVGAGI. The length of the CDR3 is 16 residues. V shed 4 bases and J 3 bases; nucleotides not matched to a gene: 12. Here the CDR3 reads CASSSDGGVWVYEQYF. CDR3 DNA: TGTGCCAGCAGTTCCGATGGGGGGGTATGGGTCTACGAGCAGTACTTC.

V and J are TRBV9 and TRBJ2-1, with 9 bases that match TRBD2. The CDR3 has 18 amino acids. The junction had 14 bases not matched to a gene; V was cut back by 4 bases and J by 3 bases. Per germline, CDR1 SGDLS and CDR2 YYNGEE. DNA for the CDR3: TGTGCCAGCAGCCCAAAACGGGGGCTAGCGGGATACTACAATGAGCAGTTCTTC. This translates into CASSPKRGLAGYYNEQFF.

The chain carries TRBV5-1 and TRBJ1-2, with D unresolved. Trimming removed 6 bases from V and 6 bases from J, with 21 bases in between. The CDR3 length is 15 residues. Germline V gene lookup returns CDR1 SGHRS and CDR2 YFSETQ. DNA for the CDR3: TGCGCCAGCACCCTCTCCACGGCGAGGGCAAATGGCTACACCTTC. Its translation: CASTLSTARANGYTF.

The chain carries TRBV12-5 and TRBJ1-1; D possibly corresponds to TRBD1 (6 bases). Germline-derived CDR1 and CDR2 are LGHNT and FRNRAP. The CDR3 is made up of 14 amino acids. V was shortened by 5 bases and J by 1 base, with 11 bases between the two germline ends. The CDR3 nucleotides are TGTGCTAGTGGTCATGGGACATCGAACACTGAAGCTTTCTTT. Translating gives CASGHGTSNTEAFF.

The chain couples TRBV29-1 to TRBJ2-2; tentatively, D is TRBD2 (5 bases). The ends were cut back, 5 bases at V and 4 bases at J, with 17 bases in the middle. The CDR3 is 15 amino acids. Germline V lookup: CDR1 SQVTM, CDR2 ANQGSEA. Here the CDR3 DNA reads TGCAGCGTTTTAAAGATGGTCAGCGGCACCGGGGAGCTGTTTTTT. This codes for CSVLKMVSGTGELFF.

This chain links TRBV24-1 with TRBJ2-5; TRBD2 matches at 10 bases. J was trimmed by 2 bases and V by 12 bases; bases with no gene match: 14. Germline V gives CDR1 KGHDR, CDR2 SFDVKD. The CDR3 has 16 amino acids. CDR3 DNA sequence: TGTGCCCCTACAGCGGGAGGGCCGGGGAAACAAGAGACCCAGTACTTC. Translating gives CAPTAGGPGKQETQYF.

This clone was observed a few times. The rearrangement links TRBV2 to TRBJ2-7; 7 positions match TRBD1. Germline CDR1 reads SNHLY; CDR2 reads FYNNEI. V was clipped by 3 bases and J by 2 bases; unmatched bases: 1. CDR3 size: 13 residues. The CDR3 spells CASSDQGAYEQYF. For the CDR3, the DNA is TGTGCCAGCAGTGACCAGGGGGCCTACGAGCAGTACTTC.

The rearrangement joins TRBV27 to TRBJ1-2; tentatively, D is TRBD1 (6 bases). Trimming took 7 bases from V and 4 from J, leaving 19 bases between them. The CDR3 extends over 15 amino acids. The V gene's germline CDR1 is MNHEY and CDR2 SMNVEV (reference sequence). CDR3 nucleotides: TGTGCCAGCAACAGGGAGGGCAGGACCCTCTATGGCTACACCTTC. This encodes CASNREGRTLYGYTF.

CDR3 sequence: CASSNRPGGSSYNEQFF. The CDR3 nucleotides are TGTGCCAGTAGTAACCGCCCCGGGGGTAGCTCCTACAATGAGCAGTTCTTC. V and J are TRBV19 and TRBJ2-1; perhaps TRBD2 as D (6 bases). Trimming left V 4 bases short and J 0 bases short, with 16 bases between. The germline CDR1 and CDR2 sequences are LNHDA and SQIVND (reference sequence). This CDR3 region has 17 residues.

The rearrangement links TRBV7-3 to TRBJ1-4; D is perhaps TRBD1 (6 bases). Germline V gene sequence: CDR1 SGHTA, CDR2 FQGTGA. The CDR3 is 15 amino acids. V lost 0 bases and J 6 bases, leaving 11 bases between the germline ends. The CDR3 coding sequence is TGTGCCAGCAGCTTAACATGGGACACGGATGAAAAACTGTTTTTT. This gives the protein CASSLTWDTDEKLFF.

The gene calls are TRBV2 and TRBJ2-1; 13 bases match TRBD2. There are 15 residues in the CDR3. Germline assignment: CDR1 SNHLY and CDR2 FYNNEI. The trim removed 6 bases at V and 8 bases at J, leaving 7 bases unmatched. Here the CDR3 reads CASRSGTSGIHEQFF. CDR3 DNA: TGTGCCAGCAGATCCGGGACTAGCGGGATCCATGAGCAGTTCTTC.

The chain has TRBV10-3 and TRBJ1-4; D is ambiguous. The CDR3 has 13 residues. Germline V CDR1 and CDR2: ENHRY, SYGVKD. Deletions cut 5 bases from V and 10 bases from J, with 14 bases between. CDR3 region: CAISWQAEGKLFF. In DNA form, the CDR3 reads TGTGCCATCAGTTGGCAGGCCGAGGGAAAACTGTTTTTT.

CDR3 sequence reads: CASSQDRVSVEQYF. DNA for the CDR3: TGTGCCAGCAGCCAAGACAGGGTGTCGGTCGAGCAGTACTTC. This chain joins TRBV3-1 (or the pseudogene TRBV3-2) and TRBJ2-7, with a possible D match to TRBD1 (5 bases). The CDR3 consists of 14 residues. Trimming removed 0 bases at V and 6 bases at J, with 12 bases between. Germline V lookup: CDR1 LGHDT, CDR2 YNNKEL (reference sequence).

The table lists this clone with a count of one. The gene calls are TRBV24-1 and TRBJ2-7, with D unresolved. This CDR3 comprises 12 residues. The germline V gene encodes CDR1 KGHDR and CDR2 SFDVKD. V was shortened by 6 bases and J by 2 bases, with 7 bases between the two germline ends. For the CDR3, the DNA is TGTGCCACCAGTTCTGAGACCTACGAGCAGTACTTC. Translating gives CATSSETYEQYF.

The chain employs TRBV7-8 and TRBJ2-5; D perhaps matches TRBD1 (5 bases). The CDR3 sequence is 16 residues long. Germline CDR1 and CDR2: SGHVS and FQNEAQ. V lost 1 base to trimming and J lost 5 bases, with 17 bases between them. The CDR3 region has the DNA TGTGCCAGCAGCTTAGAAGCCAGGGTCTTCGGGGAGACCCAGTACTTC. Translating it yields CASSLEARVFGETQYF. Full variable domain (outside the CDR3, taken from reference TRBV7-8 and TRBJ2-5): GAGVSQSPRYKVAKRGQDVALRCDPISGHVSLFWYQQALGQGPEFLTYFQNEAQLDKSGLPSDRFFAERPEGSVSTLKIQRTQQEDSAVYLCASSLEARVFGETQYFGPGTRLLVL.

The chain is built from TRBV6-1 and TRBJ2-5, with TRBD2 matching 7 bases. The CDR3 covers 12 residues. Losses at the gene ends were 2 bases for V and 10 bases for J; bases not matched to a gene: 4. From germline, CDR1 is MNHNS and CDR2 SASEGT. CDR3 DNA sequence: TGTGCCAGCAGTGAAAGGCCGGGGGGCCAGTACTTC. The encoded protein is CASSERPGGQYF.

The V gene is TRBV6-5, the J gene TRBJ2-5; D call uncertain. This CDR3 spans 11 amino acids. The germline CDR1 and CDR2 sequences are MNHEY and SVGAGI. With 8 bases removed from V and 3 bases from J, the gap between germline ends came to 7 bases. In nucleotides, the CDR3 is TGTGCCAGCCTGCAGGAAGAGACCCAGTACTTC. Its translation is CASLQEETQYF.

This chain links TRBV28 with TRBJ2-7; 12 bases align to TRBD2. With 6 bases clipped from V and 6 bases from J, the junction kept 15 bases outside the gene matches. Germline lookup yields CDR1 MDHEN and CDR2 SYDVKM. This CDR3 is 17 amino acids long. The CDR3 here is CASRPSGGAHLSVEQYF. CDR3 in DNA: TGTGCCAGCAGACCTAGCGGGGGGGCTCATCTTTCCGTCGAGCAGTACTTC.

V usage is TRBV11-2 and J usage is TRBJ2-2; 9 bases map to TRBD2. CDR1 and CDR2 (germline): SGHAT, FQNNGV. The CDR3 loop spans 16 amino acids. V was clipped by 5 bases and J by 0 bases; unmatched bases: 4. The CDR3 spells CASSPLAGSNTGELFF. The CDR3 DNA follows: TGTGCCAGCAGCCCCCTAGCGGGGTCGAACACCGGGGAGCTGTTTTTT.